A selection of T cell receptor beta chains follows, all from one sample in a study of T cells in Graves' hyperthyroidism and ophthalmopathy. TCRdb itself ran the multiplex PCR reads through MiXCR, one entry per CDR3 protein. Of around 620,000 distinct CDR3 sequences in the sample, over 12% were seen once. The sample consisted of blood. These receptors originate from a woman under 30 with Graves' ophthalmopathy. The CDR3 runs from the conserved cysteine through the conserved F or W. A D gene is named only where the DNA matches it firmly. Clone size is given for some rows only: seen once, a few or many times, or a class if the clone is expanded.

>.|TRBV10-3|TRBJ2-2|many
CAIRDQDTPGELFF
TGTGCCATCAGAGATCAGGACACCCCCGGGGAGCTGTTTTTT
>TRBD1|TRBV29-1|TRBJ2-2|.
CSVEPGQGVAGELFF
TGCAGCGTTGAGCCGGGACAGGGGGTCGCCGGGGAGCTGTTTTTT
>TRBD1|TRBV30|TRBJ1-2|.
CASQGADYGYTF
TGTGCGAGCCAGGGGGCGGACTATGGCTACACCTTC
>TRBD2|TRBV7-3|TRBJ2-1|many
CASSLRAGDYNEQFF
TGTGCCAGCAGCTTAAGGGCGGGGGATTACAATGAGCAGTTCTTC
>TRBD2|TRBV20-1|TRBJ2-5|.
CSARGASGRVETQYF
TGCAGTGCTAGAGGGGCTAGCGGGAGGGTGGAGACCCAGTACTTC
>.|TRBV11-2|TRBJ2-7|.
CASSLADGVGSYEQYF
TGTGCCAGCAGCTTAGCCGACGGGGTCGGGTCCTACGAGCAGTACTTC
>TRBD1|TRBV19|TRBJ2-1|few
CATTATGNPYNEQFF
TGTGCCACCACCGCGACAGGGAACCCTTACAATGAGCAGTTCTTC
>TRBD1|TRBV6-2/TRBV6-3|TRBJ2-5|few
CASSYSTGGETQYF
TGTGCCAGCAGTTACTCGACAGGGGGCGAGACCCAGTACTTC
>TRBD1|TRBV11-2|TRBJ2-3|few
CASSFTRTGGQDTQYF
TGTGCCAGCAGCTTTACCCGGACAGGGGGCCAAGATACGCAGTATTTT
>.|TRBV20-1|TRBJ2-7|few
CSAGFSYEQYF
TGCAGTGCTGGGTTCTCCTACGAGCAGTACTTC